The clone carrying this T cell receptor beta chain was counted ten times or more. Its matching antigen is unknown. The data belong to a study of T cells after yellow fever vaccination. Study results and limitations: Among all clonotypes, a small share was observed in both CD4 and CD8 compartments.

TCRdb ran MiXCR on the 5' RACE reads and lists one entry per CDR3 protein. The table has some 340,000 distinct CDR3 sequences, 4.1% seen once. Germline V gene data show CDR1 as SGHRS and CDR2 as YFSETQ. This CDR3 spans 14 amino acids. V was trimmed by 5 bases and J by 0 bases, leaving 9 bases between them. The source material was PBMCs, sampled 5 days after the yellow fever booster vaccination. This rearrangement joins TRBV5-1 to TRBJ2-4; D is undetermined. The clonotype originates from a man between 18 and 29 years old who received the YFV17D yellow fever vaccine. The chain's CDR3 is CASSPTVAKNIQYF. CDR3 nucleotide sequence: TGCGCCAGCAGTCCTACGGTAGCCAAAAACATTCAGTACTTC. The full variable domain, rest sourced from reference TRBV5-1 and TRBJ2-4, is KAGVTQTPRYLIKTRGQQVTLSCSPISGHRSVSWYQQTPGQGLQFLFEYFSETQRNKGNFPGRFSGRQFSNSRSEMNVSTLELGDSALYLCASSPTVAKNIQYFGAGTRLSVL.